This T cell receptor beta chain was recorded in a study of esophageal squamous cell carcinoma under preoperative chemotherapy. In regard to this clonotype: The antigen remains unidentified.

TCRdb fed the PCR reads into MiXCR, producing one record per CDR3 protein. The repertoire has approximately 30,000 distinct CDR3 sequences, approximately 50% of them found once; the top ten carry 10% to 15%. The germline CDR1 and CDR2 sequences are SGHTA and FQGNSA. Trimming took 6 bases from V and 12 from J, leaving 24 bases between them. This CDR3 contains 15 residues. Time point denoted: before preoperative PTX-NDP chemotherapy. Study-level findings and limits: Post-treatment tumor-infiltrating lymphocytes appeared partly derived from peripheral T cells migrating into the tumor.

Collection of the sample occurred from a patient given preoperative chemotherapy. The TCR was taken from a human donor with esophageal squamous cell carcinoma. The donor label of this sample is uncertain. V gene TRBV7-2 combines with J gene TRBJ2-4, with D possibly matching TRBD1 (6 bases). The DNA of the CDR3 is TGTGCCAGCAGTAGCAGGGGCCGTGCCCAAGAGACTCAGTACTTC. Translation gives CASSSRGRAQETQYF.